This T cell receptor (beta chain) emerged from a study of OX40 agonist ivuxolimab in advanced cancers. Notes on the research overall: Ivuxolimab was a fully human IgG2 agonistic monoclonal antibody targeting the costimulatory receptor OX40 (CD134). Intravenous ivuxolimab was administered to patients every 2 weeks at six dose levels: 0.01, 0.1, 0.3, 1.5, 3 and 10 mg/kg. Of the roughly 51 patients in dose escalation, 19 had hepatocellular carcinoma, around 15 had melanoma, 9 had renal cell carcinoma and 9 had head and neck cancer. A male proportion of under 85% and a mean age of 60 years, ranging from roughly 20 to 80, were recorded for the dose-escalation cohort. Patients were allowed to have had prior anti-PD-1, anti-PD-L1 or anti-CTLA-4 therapy, and around two fifths of the dose-escalation patients had been treated with checkpoint inhibitors. Three dose-escalation patients achieved partial responses, one with hepatocellular carcinoma and two with cutaneous melanoma. Peripheral TCRbeta sequencing was intended to test whether TCR sequence diversity was altered and clonal T-cell expansion was caused by ivuxolimab. The monotherapy dose-escalation portion (N of about 50 patients) of the phase I ivuxolimab trial is reported in the paper.

Beyond this particular receptor, the publication reports: Clonal expansion of both CD4+ and CD8+ blood T cells was observed from baseline to week 6 at doses 0.1 to 3.0 mg/kg. After ivuxolimab, expanded clones were on average more numerous among CD8+ T cells than among CD4+ T cells. Partial responders in the 0.1-3.0 mg/kg groups had among the lowest normalized peripheral clonal expansion, especially among CD8+ T cells. Antigen specificity was not determined for the clonally expanded peripheral T cells. Low levels of normalized T-cell clonal expansion were also seen in some patients who did not respond.

Remarks on this clone: The antigen it recognizes is unknown. Base quality data are lacking; no much larger clone is found one base away.

Genomic DNA was extracted from sorted cells for sequencing of the TCRbeta CDR3 region. TCRbeta CDR3 regions were sequenced using the immunoSEQ Assay. The source is immuneACCESS, and TCRdb retained only in-frame sequences with V and J called. Part of the clones is not carried over; for the studies checked, unresolved V genes explain less than half of this, and the remainder is unexplained. The sample data list 150,000 to 190,000 clones, and roughly 94% of these were observed just once. The top ten clonotypes cover about 0.31% of the sample. From the cysteine up to the phenylalanine, the CDR3 has a length of 17 residues. Kept here is only the CDR3 DNA, which spans 51 bases and is read in frame from base 1. The germline V and J ends show losses of 3 bases and 6 bases respectively, and no gene match explains 14 bases of the junction. For CDR1 and CDR2, the germline V gene lists MDHEN and SYDVKM. Patients with autoimmune disease history or receiving systemic immunosuppression were excluded from the trial. Peripheral blood for TCR sequencing was collected from all dose cohorts at baseline, on cycle 4 day 1, and on cycle 7 day 1. The samples were drawn from a first-in-human, open-label, multicenter phase I dose-escalation trial of ivuxolimab. Adults with locally advanced or metastatic melanoma, renal cell carcinoma, hepatocellular carcinoma or head and neck squamous cell carcinoma were enrolled in the trial. Before TCR sequencing, CD4+ T cells and CD8+ T cells from peripheral blood were sorted into separate populations.

The V and J genes are TRBV28 and TRBJ1-5; 7 junctional bases match TRBD1. This clonotype was sampled from an adult with an advanced solid tumor such as melanoma, head and neck, liver or kidney cancer. Sequencing was performed on CD4+ or CD8+ T cells sorted from blood, taken in a trial of the OX40 agonist ivuxolimab. The CDR3 reads as follows: CASSLFIRDSKPQPQHF. The sequence in DNA is TGTGCCAGCAGTTTGTTCATCCGGGACAGCAAACCTCAGCCCCAGCATTTT.